What follows are 11 T cell receptor beta chains derived from one specimen sequenced in a study of OX40 agonist ivuxolimab in advanced cancers. Assay: immunoSEQ multiplex PCR; the TCRdb copy retains only in-frame clones and omits some. Of 45,000 to 65,000 clones in the sample, around 77% were seen once. Source: CD4+ or CD8+ T cells sorted from blood, taken in a trial of the OX40 agonist ivuxolimab. These receptors were obtained from an adult with an advanced solid tumor such as melanoma, head and neck, liver or kidney cancer.

This chain links TRBV6-1 with TRBJ1-2, with D possibly matching TRBD1 (6 bases). V shed 7 bases and J shed 5 bases, with 20 bases lying between them. CDR1 is MNHNS and CDR2 is SASEGT in the germline V gene. The CDR3 covers 15 residues. CDR3 DNA: TGTGCCAGCACCCAGCCAACAGGGAAAGGGTATGGCTACACCTTC. Protein: CASTQPTGKGYGYTF.

The V call is TRBV6-5, the J call TRBJ1-6; D gene ambiguous. The CDR3 totals 16 residues. In germline, CDR1 is MNHEY, CDR2 SVGAGI. Trimming cost V 0 bases and J 8 bases, with 14 bases left between them. This chain's CDR3 is CASSYSYLTPYSPLHF. CDR3 nucleotide sequence: TGTGCCAGCAGTTACTCTTACCTTACTCCTTATTCACCCCTCCACTTT.

This clone was seen just once. The chain joins TRBV7-2 to TRBJ2-3; D perhaps matches TRBD2 (5 bases). This CDR3 comprises 12 residues. V was shortened by 5 bases and J by 6 bases, with 9 bases between the two germline ends. Looked up from germline, CDR1 is SGHTA and CDR2 is FQGNSA. DNA of the CDR3: TGTGCCAGCAGCCCTCGAGGGGATACGCAGTATTTT. Residues: CASSPRGDTQYF.

The V gene is TRBV9, the J gene TRBJ2-1; 7 bases agree with TRBD2. Per the germline V gene, CDR1 is SGDLS and CDR2 is YYNGEE. The CDR3 extends over 16 amino acids. V was pared by 0 bases and J by 1 base, with 4 bases of the junction left unmatched. The CDR3 here is CASSVEAGLSYNEQFF. The CDR3 DNA reads TGTGCCAGCAGCGTAGAAGCGGGATTATCCTACAATGAGCAGTTCTTC.

The rearrangement joins TRBV19 to TRBJ1-4; 12 bases match TRBD1. The V gene end was trimmed by 10 bases and the J gene end by 7 bases; junction bases not matched to a gene: 10. Germline CDR1 is LNHDA and CDR2 is SQIVND (reference sequence). The CDR3 covers 15 residues. CDR3 protein: CATRDRGRNAEKLFF. DNA of the CDR3: TGTGCCACTAGGGACAGGGGGCGGAACGCTGAAAAACTGTTTTTT.

This sequence joins TRBV11-2 and TRBJ1-1; possible D gene TRBD1, 5 bases. The CDR3 extends over 15 amino acids. Looked up from germline, CDR1 is SGHAT and CDR2 is FQNNGV. V gave up 6 bases and J gave up 1 base, with 15 bases separating them. In nucleotides, the CDR3 is TGTGCCAGCAGAAGACGCACAGGAGGGAACACTGAAGCTTTCTTT. This sequence encodes CASRRRTGGNTEAFF.

The gene calls are TRBV9 and TRBJ1-1, with D possibly matching TRBD1 (6 bases). The V end was cut by 0 bases, the J end by 2 bases, with 14 bases between. CDR1 and CDR2 from the germline V gene are SGDLS and YYNGEE. The CDR3 contains 16 residues. DNA for the CDR3: TGTGCCAGCAGCGTAGGCGGGGGGGCGGGTAACACTGAAGCTTTCTTT. The encoded protein is CASSVGGGAGNTEAFF.

Only one count was recorded for this clone. The rearrangement uses TRBV5-1 and TRBJ2-4; TRBD1 matches at 9 bases. CDR1 and CDR2 from the germline V gene are SGHRS and YFSETQ. The CDR3 contains 19 residues. With V trimmed by 3 bases and J by 1 base, 14 bases remained unmatched. Here the CDR3 DNA reads TGCGCCAGCAGCTATACGGGACAGGGAGCCCATGGGGCCAAAAACATTCAGTACTTC. Translated: CASSYTGQGAHGAKNIQYF.

The gene calls are TRBV5-4 and TRBJ2-3, with 13 bases matching TRBD2. Trimming at V came to 3 bases and at J to 6 bases, leaving 7 bases not matched to a gene. The CDR3 runs to 16 residues. Germline CDR1 is SGHNT and CDR2 is YYREEE (reference sequence). CDR3 amino acids: CASSSRTSGSGDTQYF. CDR3 DNA sequence: TGTGCCAGCAGCTCCCGGACTAGCGGGAGTGGGGATACGCAGTATTTT.

Only a few counts were recorded for this clone. The chain combines TRBV9 with TRBJ2-3; TRBD2 agrees at 12 bases. This CDR3 has 17 residues. Losses at the gene ends were 1 base for V and 3 bases for J; bases not matched to a gene: 6. Germline V CDR1 and CDR2: SGDLS, YYNGEE. The CDR3 protein is CASSVTSGTSGTDTQYF. The DNA of the CDR3 is TGTGCCAGCAGCGTAACCTCCGGGACTAGCGGGACAGATACGCAGTATTTT.

The rearrangement links TRBV30 to TRBJ2-2, with D hard to call. Germline loops: CDR1 GTSNPN, CDR2 SVGIG (reference sequence). Trimming cost V 0 bases and J 7 bases, with 12 bases left between them. The CDR3 is 14 residues long. CDR3 in amino acids: CAWSVWVRGGELFF. Here the CDR3 DNA reads TGTGCCTGGAGTGTATGGGTGCGAGGCGGGGAGCTGTTTTTT.